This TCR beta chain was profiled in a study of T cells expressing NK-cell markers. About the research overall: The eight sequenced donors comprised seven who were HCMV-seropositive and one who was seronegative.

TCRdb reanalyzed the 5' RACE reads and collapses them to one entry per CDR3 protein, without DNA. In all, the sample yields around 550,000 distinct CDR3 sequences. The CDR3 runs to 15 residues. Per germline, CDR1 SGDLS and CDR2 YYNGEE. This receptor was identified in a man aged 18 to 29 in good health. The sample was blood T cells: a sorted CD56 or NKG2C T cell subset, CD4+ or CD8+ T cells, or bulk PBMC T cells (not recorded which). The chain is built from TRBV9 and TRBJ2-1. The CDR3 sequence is CASSVAVRPNNEQFF.